Below, 14 T cell receptor beta chains from the same sample are listed, as sequenced in a study of post-analysis software for immune sequencing data. Sequencing libraries made from TCR beta cDNA carried unique molecular identifiers. From the PCR reads, TCRdb called clonotypes with MiXCR, one entry per CDR3 protein. Of fewer than 850,000 distinct CDR3 sequences listed, 30% are singletons. Overall study findings and caveats: Included in a set of roughly five TRBV segments more frequent in patients than controls were TRBV5-6, TRBV5-1 and TRBV20-1.

Antigens for these TCRs are unknown. Sequenced: blood. The receptors stem from a girl between 10 and 17 years old with multiple sclerosis.

This sequence joins TRBV7-2 and TRBJ1-6, with 8 bases that match TRBD1. In germline, CDR1 is SGHTA, CDR2 FQGNSA. This CDR3 region has 14 residues. J lost 7 bases, V lost 6 bases, and 5 bases had no gene match. The CDR3 region is CASRRDRRNSPLHF. The CDR3 DNA is TGTGCCAGCAGGAGGGACAGGCGGAATTCACCCCTCCACTTT. Looking up the rest from reference TRBV7-2 and TRBJ1-6 gives the full variable domain: GAGVSQSPSNKVTEKGKDVELRCDPISGHTALYWYRQSLGQGLEFLIYFQGNSAPDKSGLPSDRFSAERTGGSVSTLTIQRTQQEDSAVYLCASRRDRRNSPLHFGNGTRLTVT.

Note on this clonotype: One end of the junction is discordant with germline, which a read error may explain. The chain couples TRBV15 to TRBJ1-2; no firm D call. The CDR3 extends over 14 amino acids. Looked up from germline, CDR1 is LNHNV and CDR2 is YYDKDF (reference sequence). The CDR3 sequence: CAASRDQAGYGHTF. Written as DNA, the CDR3 is TGTGCCGCCAGCAGAGATCAAGCGGGCTATGGCCACACCTTC.

This clonotype appeared a few times. This chain connects TRBV28 to TRBJ1-2, with a possible D match to TRBD1 (6 bases). V lost 6 bases and J 12 bases, leaving 20 bases between the germline ends. CDR1 and CDR2 from the germline V gene are MDHEN and SYDVKM. This CDR3 is built from 13 residues. CDR3 sequence reads: CASRQPGTPQNTF. The CDR3, as DNA: TGTGCCAGCAGGCAACCCGGGACACCGCAGAACACCTTC.

This sequence joins TRBV7-2 and TRBJ2-7; the match to TRBD1 covers 9 bases. Looked up from germline, CDR1 is SGHTA and CDR2 is FQGNSA. J was trimmed by 3 bases and V by 5 bases; bases with no gene match: 11. The CDR3 contains 16 residues. The CDR3 coding sequence is TGTGCCAGCAGCCGCTATAGGGGACAGGGATTCTACGAGCAGTACTTC. Translated, it gives CASSRYRGQGFYEQYF.

This sequence joins TRBV7-9 and TRBJ1-2; D not certain. The CDR3 covers 13 residues. V lost 5 bases to trimming and J lost 4 bases, with 11 bases between them. Germline loops: CDR1 SEHNR, CDR2 FQNEAQ (reference sequence). The CDR3 bases are TGTGCCAGCAGCGGAGGGTTAGGCTATGGCTACACCTTC. Translated: CASSGGLGYGYTF.

The rearrangement joins TRBV20-1 to TRBJ1-5, with 9 bases lining up with TRBD1. Looked up from germline, CDR1 is DFQATT and CDR2 is SNEGSKA (reference sequence). Losses at the gene ends were 4 bases for V and 5 bases for J; bases not matched to a gene: 3. The CDR3 has 13 residues. CDR3 nucleotides: TGCAGTGCTATACAGGGGGCGCATCAGCCCCAGCATTTT. Its translation: CSAIQGAHQPQHF.

Concerning this clonotype itself: A much larger clone sits a single nucleotide away, making a read error possible. V and J are TRBV29-1 and TRBJ2-4; D is undetermined. The CDR3 totals 12 residues. V gave up 6 bases and J gave up 13 bases, with 19 bases separating them. Germline CDR1 and CDR2: SQVTM and ANQGSEA. As DNA, the CDR3 is TGCAGCGTAGGAAACAGCTCCTACGGGCAGTACTTC. This encodes CSVGNSSYGQYF.

A remark on this clonotype: Mismatch with germline at one junction end may stem from a read error. The CDR3 loop reads CASEAGDRGYEQCF. The CDR3 nucleotides read TGTGCCAGCGAGGCCGGGGACAGGGGCTACGAGCAGTGCTTC. This sequence joins TRBV7-9 and TRBJ2-7; 10 bases map to TRBD1. The CDR3 is 14 amino acids. Germline V lookup: CDR1 SEHNR, CDR2 FQNEAQ (reference sequence).

Worth noting for this clonotype: A read error may produce the germline difference seen at one junction end. V usage is TRBV12-3 or TRBV12-4 and J usage is TRBJ2-2; 13 nucleotides agree with TRBD2. The CDR3 has 15 amino acids. CDR3 in DNA: TGTGCCAGCAGTCGGACTAGCGGGAGTACCGGGGAGCGGTTTTTT. Translated, it gives CASSRTSGSTGERFF.

The chain combines TRBV28 with TRBJ1-5, with 9 bases identical to TRBD1. V gave up 7 bases and J gave up 0 bases; unmatched junction bases: 7. This CDR3 region has 16 residues. The germline V gene has CDR1 MDHEN and CDR2 SYDVKM. The CDR3 DNA reads as TGTGCCAGCATTAGGAGACAGGGGGTTAGCAATCAGCCCCAGCATTTT. It encodes CASIRRQGVSNQPQHF.

The chain employs TRBV21-1 and TRBJ1-5; the table assigns TRBD1, which was not confirmed against the DNA. TRBV21-1 is noted as a pseudogene. The CDR3 extends over 15 amino acids. CDR3 region: CASSNRRQGRQPQHF. The DNA for the CDR3 is TGTGCCAGCAGCAACCGAAGACAGGGTCGACAGCCCCAGCATTTT.

This clonotype was seen more than once but under ten times. The gene calls are TRBV10-3 and TRBJ1-5; TRBD1 matches 7 bases. The CDR3 loop spans 13 amino acids. The germline V gene encodes CDR1 ENHRY and CDR2 SYGVKD. J gave up 2 bases and V 6 bases, and 1 base lay outside the gene matches. The CDR3 DNA reads TGTGCCATCAGGGGGACAGGCAATCAGCCCCAGCATTTT. Translating gives CAIRGTGNQPQHF.

The chain carries TRBV25-1 and TRBJ2-7, with TRBD2 matching over 7 bases. Germline loops: CDR1 MGHDK, CDR2 SYGVNS. V lost 8 bases to trimming and J lost 3 bases; unmatched junction nucleotides: 7. The CDR3 totals 13 residues. The CDR3 nucleotides are TGTGCCAGCGGATCTAGCGGTAGCTACGAGCAGTACTTC. It codes for CASGSSGSYEQYF.

Turning to this clonotype: Relative to the germline gene, one junction end is altered; a read error may explain this. The chain joins TRBV20-1 to TRBJ2-5; D uncertain. The CDR3 contains 12 residues. Germline CDR1 and CDR2: DFQATT and SNEGSKA (reference sequence). The CDR3 protein is CRARVLGETQYF. The CDR3 DNA is TGCAGGGCTAGAGTTCTAGGGGAGACCCAGTACTTC.